The entry that follows covers one TCR beta chain sequence. The antigen is undetermined. It was with 60 Vbeta and 13 Jbeta primers that the PCR ran. Sequencing was performed with immunoSEQ multiplex PCR; in TCRdb, only in-frame clones are kept and a portion is missing. The data show over 110,000 clones, with roughly 74% seen just once and 6.2% held by the top ten. This record belongs to a study of cytomegalovirus exposure and HLA in healthy donors. Study findings and constraints: Solely CMV serostatus was available to characterize immune exposure.

V gave up 5 bases and J gave up 5 bases, with 15 bases separating them. The germline CDR1 and CDR2 sequences are SEHNR and FQNEAQ (reference sequence). This CDR3 comprises 14 residues. Sample: PBMCs. The chain recombines TRBV7-9 with TRBJ2-5; D is possibly TRBD2 (6 bases). This receptor was obtained from a woman aged 40 to 50 in good health and CMV-seropositive. The CDR3 region has the DNA TGTGCCAGCAGCCCGCGGACGGAGGGGGAGACCCAGTACTTC. Translated: CASSPRTEGETQYF. The full variable domain, with the rest looked up from reference TRBV7-9 and TRBJ2-5, is DTGVSQNPRHKITKRGQNVTFRCDPISEHNRLYWYRQTLGQGPEFLTYFQNEAQLEKSRLLSDRFSAERPKGSFSTLEIQRTEQGDSAMYLCASSPRTEGETQYFGPGTRLLVL.